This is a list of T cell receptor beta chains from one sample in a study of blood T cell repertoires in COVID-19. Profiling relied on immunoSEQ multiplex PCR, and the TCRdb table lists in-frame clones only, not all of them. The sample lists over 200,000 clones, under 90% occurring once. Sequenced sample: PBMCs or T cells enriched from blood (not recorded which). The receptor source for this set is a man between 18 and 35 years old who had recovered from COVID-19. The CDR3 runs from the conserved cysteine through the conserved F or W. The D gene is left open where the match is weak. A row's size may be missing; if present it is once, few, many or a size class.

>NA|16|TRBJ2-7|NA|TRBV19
TGTGCCAGTAGTGCCTCCCGGGGGTTATGGTTGAACGAGCAGTACTTC
CASSASRGLWLNEQYF
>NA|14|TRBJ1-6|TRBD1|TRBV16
TGTGCCAGCAGCCAAGCAGGGGGCCATTCACCCCTCCACTTT
CASSQAGGHSPLHF
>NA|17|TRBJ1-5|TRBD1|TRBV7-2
TGTGCCAGCAGCCAGGGGGTGGGACAGAATAGCAATCAGCCCCAGCATTTT
CASSQGVGQNSNQPQHF
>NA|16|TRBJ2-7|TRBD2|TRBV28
TGTGCCAGCAGTTTTCAAGTCTGGGACTATAGGGTCCAGCAGTACTTC
CASSFQVWDYRVQQYF
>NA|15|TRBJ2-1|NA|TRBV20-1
TGCAGTGCTAGTGTTTCGGGAGCTTTGGGCAATGAGCAGTTCTTC
CSASVSGALGNEQFF
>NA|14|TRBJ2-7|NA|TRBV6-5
TGTGCCAGCAGCAAGGGTCTATTCCGGGGCGAGCAGTACTTC
CASSKGLFRGEQYF
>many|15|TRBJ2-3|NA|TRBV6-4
TGTGCCAGCAGTGAAGGCGGGCAGGGGGGAGATACGCAGTATTTT
CASSEGGQGGDTQYF
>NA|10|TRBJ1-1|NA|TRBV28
TGTGCCAGCAGTTCAGGGACAACTTTCTTT
CASSSGTTFF
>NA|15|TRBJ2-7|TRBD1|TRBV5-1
TGCGCCAGCAGCTTCGCCTCGGGACAGGGGTATGAGCAGTACTTC
CASSFASGQGYEQYF
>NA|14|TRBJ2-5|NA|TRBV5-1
TGCGCCAGCAGCTCTCCTGGGGGGCAAGAGACCCAGTACTTC
CASSSPGGQETQYF
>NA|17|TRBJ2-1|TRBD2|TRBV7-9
TGTGCCAGCAGCCTCCGACTAGCGGGAGCGGTCTACAATGAGCAGTTCTTC
CASSLRLAGAVYNEQFF
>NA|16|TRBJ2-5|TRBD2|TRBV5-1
TGCGCCAGCAGCCTCCGCGGTAGCGGGTACCAAGAGACCCAGTACTTC
CASSLRGSGYQETQYF
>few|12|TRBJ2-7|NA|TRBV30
TGTGCCTGGAGTCGCGGCGGTTACGAGCAGTACTTC
CAWSRGGYEQYF
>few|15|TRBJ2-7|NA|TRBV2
TGTGCCAGCAGAGATCTAGTGGTAACCCCCTACGAGCAGTACTTC
CASRDLVVTPYEQYF
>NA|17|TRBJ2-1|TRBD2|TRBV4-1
TGCGCCAGCAGCCAAGTGCGGGGGACTAGCGGGAGAACTGAGCAGTTCTTC
CASSQVRGTSGRTEQFF
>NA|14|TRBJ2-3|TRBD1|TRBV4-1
TGCGCCAGCAGCCACCAGGGGGTCCCAGATACGCAGTATTTT
CASSHQGVPDTQYF
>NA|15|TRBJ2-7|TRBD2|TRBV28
TGTGCCAGCAGCCCCGGACTAGCGACTACCTACGAGCAGTACTTC
CASSPGLATTYEQYF
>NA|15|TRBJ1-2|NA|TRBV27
TGTGCCAGCAGTTTATACCGTGCGGCACGGGATGGCTACACCTTC
CASSLYRAARDGYTF
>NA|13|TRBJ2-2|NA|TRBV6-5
TGTGCCAGCAGTTACATCGGTCCCGGGGAGCTGTTTTTT
CASSYIGPGELFF
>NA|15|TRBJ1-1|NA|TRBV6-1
TGTGCCAGCAGTGACACACTTAGGGGGTACACTGAAGCTTTCTTT
CASSDTLRGYTEAFF
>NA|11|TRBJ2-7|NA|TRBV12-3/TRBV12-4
TGTGCCAGCAGTTTACTAGGCGAGCAGTACTTC
CASSLLGEQYF
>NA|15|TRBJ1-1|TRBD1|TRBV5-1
TGCGCCAGCAGCTTGGAGGGACAGGGGGCGACTGAAGCTTTCTTT
CASSLEGQGATEAFF
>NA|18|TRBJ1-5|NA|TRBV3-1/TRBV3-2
TGTGCCAGCAGCCAAGCGGGCCAGGGGTTGGGAGGCAATCAGCCCCAGCATTTT
CASSQAGQGLGGNQPQHF
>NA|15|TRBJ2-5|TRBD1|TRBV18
TGTGCCAGCTCACCAGGACAGGGGAACCAAGAGACCCAGTACTTC
CASSPGQGNQETQYF
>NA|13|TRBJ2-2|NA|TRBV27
TGTGCCAGCAGTTTATCGAGGACCGGGGAGCTGTTTTTT
CASSLSRTGELFF
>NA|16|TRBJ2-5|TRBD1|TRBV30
TGTGCCTGGAGTTTAACTTTTGGGGACAGACAAGAGACCCAGTACTTC
CAWSLTFGDRQETQYF
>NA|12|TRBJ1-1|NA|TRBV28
TGTGCCAGCAGTCCCCAGACACCTGAAGCTTTCTTT
CASSPQTPEAFF
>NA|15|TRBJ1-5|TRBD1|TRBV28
TGTGCCAGCAGCCCTCCGGGACAGTCCAATCAGCCCCAGCATTTT
CASSPPGQSNQPQHF
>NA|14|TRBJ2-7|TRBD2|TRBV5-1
TGCGCCAGCAGCCGGACTAGCGGGACGGACGAGCAGTACTTC
CASSRTSGTDEQYF
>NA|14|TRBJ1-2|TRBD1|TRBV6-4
TGTGCCAGCAGGGGTGGACAGGTCCTAGATGGCTACACCTTC
CASRGGQVLDGYTF
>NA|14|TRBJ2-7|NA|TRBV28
TGTGCCAGCAGTCTCTCGACAGGAGCCAACGAGCAGTACTTC
CASSLSTGANEQYF
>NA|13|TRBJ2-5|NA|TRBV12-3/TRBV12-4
TGTGCCAGCACCCTCAAGACTTCTGAGACCCAGTACTTC
CASTLKTSETQYF
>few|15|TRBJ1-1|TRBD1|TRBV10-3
TGTGCCATCAGCGCCAAGGGACAGGGTGGCACTGAAGCTTTCTTT
CAISAKGQGGTEAFF
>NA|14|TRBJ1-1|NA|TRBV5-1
TGCGCCAGCAGATTCAGGGGCTTGAACACTGAAGCTTTCTTT
CASRFRGLNTEAFF
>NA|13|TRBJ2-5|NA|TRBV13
TGTGCCAGCAGCTTAGCTAGTCGCGAGACCCAGTACTTC
CASSLASRETQYF
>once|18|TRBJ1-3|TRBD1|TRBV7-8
TGTGCCAGCAGCCAACTTCCCGGACAGGGAGTACCTGGAAACACCATATATTTT
CASSQLPGQGVPGNTIYF
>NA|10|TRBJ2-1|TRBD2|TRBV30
TGTGCCTTGGGACTAGCGGGAGAAGTCTTC
CALGLAGEVF
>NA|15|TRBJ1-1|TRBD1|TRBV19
TGTGCCAGTAGGCCCGGGACAGGGACGATCACTGAAGCTTTCTTT
CASRPGTGTITEAFF
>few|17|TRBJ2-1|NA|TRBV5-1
TGCGCCAGCAGCTCCGGATGGGACTTAGGATTAGACAATGAGCAGTTCTTC
CASSSGWDLGLDNEQFF
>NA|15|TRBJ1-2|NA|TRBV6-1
TGTGCCAGCAGTGAAGCCGGGACATCCGGCTATGGCTACACCTTC
CASSEAGTSGYGYTF
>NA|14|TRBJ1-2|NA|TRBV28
TGTGCCAGCATCTCCTGGGCCGGATCTTATGGCTACACCTTC
CASISWAGSYGYTF
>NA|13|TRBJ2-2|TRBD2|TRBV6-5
TGTGCCAGCAGTCTAGCGGGTCGGGGGGAGCTGTTTTTT
CASSLAGRGELFF
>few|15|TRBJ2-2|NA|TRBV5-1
TGCGCCAGCAGCTTCGGTAGCACGAACACCGGGGAGCTGTTTTTT
CASSFGSTNTGELFF
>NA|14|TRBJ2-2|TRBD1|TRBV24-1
TGTGCCACCCGGGCTGGACAGGGGACCGGGGAGCTGTTTTTT
CATRAGQGTGELFF
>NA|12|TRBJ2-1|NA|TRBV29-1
TGCAGCGTTGAATTCTTTTACAATGAGCAGTTCTTC
CSVEFFYNEQFF
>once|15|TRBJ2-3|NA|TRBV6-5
TGTGCCAGCAGTTCGGTAGGACTTAACACAGATACGCAGTATTTT
CASSSVGLNTDTQYF
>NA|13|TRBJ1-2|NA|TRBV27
TGTGCCAGTACGTCAGGGGTGGGATCTGGCTACACCTTC
CASTSGVGSGYTF
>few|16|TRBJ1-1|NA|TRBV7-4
TGTGCCAGCAGTAGGTTCCGTCAGGGAGGAGGCACTGAAGCTTTCTTT
CASSRFRQGGGTEAFF
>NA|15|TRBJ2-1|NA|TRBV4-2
TGTGCCAGCAGCCAAGTTGGAGGGGCCAACAATGAGCAGTTCTTC
CASSQVGGANNEQFF
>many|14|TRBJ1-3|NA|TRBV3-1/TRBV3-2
TGTGCCAGCAGCCTCGGGGGGTCCGGAAACACCATATATTTT
CASSLGGSGNTIYF
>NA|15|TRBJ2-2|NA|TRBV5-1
TGCGCCAGCAGCTTGGTACAGCGGGTTACCGGGGAGCTGTTTTTT
CASSLVQRVTGELFF
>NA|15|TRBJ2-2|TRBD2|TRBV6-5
TGTGCCAGCAGCTCCTGGCGGGAGCACACCGGGGAGCTGTTTTTT
CASSSWREHTGELFF
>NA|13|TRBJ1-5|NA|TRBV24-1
TGTGCCACCAGTGAGGTGGGAGGGCAGCCCCAGCATTTT
CATSEVGGQPQHF